This TCR beta chain is drawn from a study of blood T cell repertoires in COVID-19 (dated by TCRdb to about 2020). Looking at the study overall: Collaborator samples came from the United States, Italy and Spain and covered acute and convalescent phases of COVID-19. The material from the prospective study consisted of cDNA or gDNA derived from T cells, B-cell-depleted T cells, or PBMCs. The dataset comprised deeply sampled blood TCRbeta repertoires from subjects exposed to, actively infected with, or recovered from COVID-19. A freely available public database, intended as a resource for researchers studying the immune response to SARS-CoV-2, is where the repertoires were released. Samples were obtained from the ongoing ImmuneRACE study (first 160 participants) and from 950 to 1,500 subjects provided by 6 global collaborators. A de-identified subject ID, COVID-19 status, age in years and sex were almost always included in the sample metadata. Where available, HLA class I and class II types were obtained from metadata supplied by the sample provider rather than from assay-based typing.

The immunoSEQ Assay, a bias-controlled multiplex PCR, was used to amplify TCRbeta CDR3 regions from genomic DNA. In the source study's methods: The number of nucleated cells in each sample was estimated by amplification of reference gene primers within the assay. Sequence reads were collapsed and filtered to measure the absolute abundance of every unique TCRbeta CDR3 rearrangement. For each sample, productive Simpson clonality was calculated as the square root of Simpson's diversity index over productive rearrangements. Held by TCRdb, this immuneACCESS table contains in-frame sequences only and omits some clones. Under half of the omission traces to an unresolved V gene where checked; the cause of the rest is unknown. V, J and clone size are taken as reported in that table, and D and trimming were inferred from the DNA itself. This sample is represented by some 100,000 clones; approximately 90% of them were singletons. The biggest ten clones account for about 20% of the sample.

Note on this clone: Its binding antigen is unknown. No base quality values were provided; no much bigger clone lies one nucleotide off.

Collaborating institutions collected whole blood in K2EDTA tubes following their own protocols. For TCRbeta analysis, collaborators shipped samples as frozen whole blood, isolated PBMCs, or DNA extracted from either of those sample types. Summary of the overall study and its limitations: The quantity of clinical and demographic metadata differed by source and by participant and was supplied without curation.

The clonotype originates from a human donor with acute or convalescent COVID-19. The donor label of this sample is uncertain. The sample taken for sequencing was peripheral blood.

The nucleotide sequence reads TGCGCCAGCAGGACAGGGGGTTCTCTGGCGAACACCGGGGAGCTGTTTTTT. Translation gives CASRTGGSLANTGELFF. Here the chain combines TRBV4-1 and TRBJ2-2, and TRBD1 matches 9 of the central bases. The CDR3 contains 17 residues, cysteine and phenylalanine counted. Kept here is only the CDR3 DNA, which spans 51 bases and is read in frame from base 1. Trimmed from V: 6 bases; trimmed from J: 0 bases; junction bases lacking a gene match: 8. Taken from the germline V gene, the CDR1 and CDR2 loops are MGHRA and YSYEKL.